This paragraph reports one T cell receptor (beta chain). Its cognate antigen has yet to be identified. In total, fewer than 750 healthy bone marrow donors made up the cohort. All cohort members were sampled while nominally healthy, although unrecorded immune exposures were likely present. The donor was CMV seropositive and was included in the group of 250 to 300 seropositive cohort members. Every donor gave a peripheral blood sample, and the peripheral blood mononuclear cells from that sample were used for TCR beta sequencing. Genomic DNA was extracted from the blood cell samples with the Qiagen DNeasy Blood Extraction Kit. This specimen belongs to a study of cytomegalovirus exposure and HLA in healthy donors listed by TCRdb under 2017. The study in broad terms: In an earlier analysis of some 610 of the donors, around 300 Gb of sequence data and 120 million or so unique TCR beta sequences from 180 million or so T cells were reported. A separate validation cohort of 90 to 150 different subjects was used in addition to the roughly 640-subject first cohort. The number of donors typed differed by locus, with roughly 620-630 for A, B, C, DRB1 and DQB1, roughly 520 for DQA1, approximately 570 for DPA1, and 450 to 480 for DPB1. The study profiled the T cell repertoires of 666 subjects by immunosequencing and related them to cytomegalovirus serostatus. On average, over 200,000 unique TCR beta nucleotide sequences were sequenced per donor among roughly 430 genotyped donors of the cohort, with around 19% of those sequences being non-productive. Of the 350 to 450 genotyped donors, approximately 83% fell in the genetic ancestry cluster associated with self-reported Caucasian donors. Donor age, sex, ethnicity and CMV serostatus were compiled alongside the repertoire data. Class I and class II HLA loci were covered by the typing at four-digit resolution. A later genetic analysis took genome-wide SNP genotypes for about 55% of the roughly 670 donors and used that subset as a discovery cohort. In the later analysis, no new phenotypic data were used to find candidate immune exposures; instead, reliance was placed on TCR beta sequences and their occurrence across donors. The study was designed to test whether signatures of past pathogen exposure could be identified by cataloging public T cell receptors. In a later analysis, previously published TCR beta repertoires from about 670 donors were re-analyzed and high-resolution HLA genotyping was added so that TCR occurrence patterns could be studied. Several DR-DQ haplotypes were treated as single units for association and clustering because of strong linkage in the cohort. High-throughput TCR immunosequencing, statistical association of individual TCRs with disease status, and machine learning were combined to predict cytomegalovirus infection status. Roughly 300 gigabases of sequencing data and about 92 million unique TCR sequences made up an early release that covered 500 to 650 HLA-typed donors. Every discovery cohort repertoire had been produced on one sequencing platform. An earlier analysis of some 500 of the donors applied high-throughput TCR beta sequencing to assess whether each TCR beta V gene segment acted as functional or pseudogenic. Here is what the overall study found, with its caveats: According to the authors, the approach could potentially be generalized to other disease states and immunological phenotypes. An association between a missense DCLRE1C variant and V-gene and J-gene trimming of TCR beta chains was found in a later genetic analysis and replicated in an independent cohort. In a later analysis, TCR association rates were found to vary across HLA loci, with the most associated TCRs seen for DRB1 alleles and the fewest for HLA-C alleles. The 87-base-pair reads could not distinguish some IMGT-functional V segments, including TRBV6-2 and TRBV6-3, so those segments were excluded. A later analysis found that most CMV-associated TCR beta chains appeared HLA-restricted, with HLA associations seemingly driven largely by CMV exposure. In both the original and validation cohorts, the classifier was reported to diagnose cytomegalovirus status with high specificity and sensitivity. Compared with equally common non-associated chains, HLA-associated TCR beta chains in a later analysis were more clonally expanded and had lower generation probabilities. This cohort had only TCR beta chains sequenced, and the lack of alpha or paired-chain data limited which features could be detected. Specific HLA alleles were associated with 16,951 TCR beta sequences at a false discovery rate of 0.05 in a later analysis. A cluster of highly shared sequence variants was judged likely to be a technical artifact of the sequencing pipeline. A few of the identified cytomegalovirus-associated TCR beta chains were confirmed in vitro to be specific for cytomegalovirus antigens. In an earlier analysis of some 500 of the donors, most TCR beta V segments appeared in productive rearrangements about 87% or about 30% of the time, broadly matching IMGT annotations. Because HLA typing was missing for some donors at each locus, association tests included only the typed subset. Several of the top co-occurrence clusters appeared to be linked to parvovirus B19, influenza, CMV and Epstein-Barr virus, according to a later analysis. A further reported finding was that TCR beta sequences accurately predicted the HLA-A and HLA-B alleles for most subjects in the first cohort. Compared with the approximately 670-donor mean, donors in an Asian-associated ancestry cluster had fewer N-insertions in productive TCRs, according to a later genetic analysis. CMV serostatus was the only immune exposure information available for the cohort. Correlated functional status among segregating V segments might be attributable to linkage disequilibrium, but an unknown experimental factor could not be ruled out. Most TCR sequences were observed very rarely across donors, whereas some public TCRs were present in many individuals. Fewer than 20 rarely observed V segments, including chromosome 9 orphons, were excluded from the earlier analysis of 550 to 700 of the donors because counts were too low. The presence/absence analyses assumed that sequencing depth was roughly uniform across donors, and that assumption may not be true. A total of roughly 160 TCR beta chains were listed by the study as associated with cytomegalovirus. Assigning TCR associations to individual alleles was difficult when HLA alleles, especially DR and DQ, strongly co-occurred.

Library preparation employed the immunoSEQ multiplex PCR assay. The multiplex PCR relied on a mix of 60 forward primers for TCR Vbeta segments and 13 reverse primers for TCR Jbeta segments. The CDR3 region of rearranged TCR beta genes was amplified from genomic DNA with a multiplex PCR assay. The Illumina HiSeq System was used to sequence the amplified TCR beta libraries as 87-base-pair reads. From the authors' description of their analysis: A later analysis tallied around 80 million unique TCR beta chains across the 666 repertoires, and about 10 million of those chains were shared by two or more donors. Raw reads were error-corrected and collapsed into unique sequences with a nearest-neighbor algorithm that merged closely related sequences to remove PCR and sequencing errors. CDR3 sequences were aligned to IMGT reference sequences to assign V, D and J gene segments. For a sequence to be retained, a match of at least six nucleotides to both a V gene segment and a J gene segment was required. Rearrangements were classified as productive when the CDR3 lacked stop codons and remained in frame with V and J, and all other rearrangements were classified as non-productive. Following IMGT convention, CDR3 was defined as the stretch from the second conserved V-encoded cysteine to the conserved J-encoded phenylalanine. The earlier analysis of about 610 of the donors excluded sequences that lacked an unambiguous match to a single V gene segment. An earlier analysis of about 600 of the donors called V segments functional above 56.7% productive rearrangements and segregating when the between-donor standard deviation exceeded 5%. A statistical classification framework was developed to diagnose cytomegalovirus status using the catalog of TCR beta chain sequences. In a later analysis, V and J genes were assigned by comparing TCR nucleotide sequences against IMGT/GENE-DB human TR gene sequences. In a later analysis, CDR3 sequences and most-parsimonious VDJ recombination scenarios were assigned using the TCRdist pipeline. In a later analysis, each TCR beta chain was defined by its CDR3 amino acid sequence together with its V-gene family, and reads without a unique V-gene family were excluded. In a later analysis, nearly 600 highly shared, low-generation-probability nucleotide sequences were removed to address suspected cross-contamination and a sequencing artifact. In a later analysis, a clonal expansion index for each public chain was calculated from normalized within-repertoire ranks of inferred template counts. A later analysis computed generation probabilities with a VDJ recombination model fitted to out-of-frame rearrangements, and checked the results against IGoR. Hypergeometric tests were used in a later analysis to score TCR-TCR, TCR-HLA and TCR-CMV co-occurrence, with a repertoire-size bias correction applied to the TCR pairs. False discovery rates were estimated in a later analysis by permuting HLA or CMV assignments 20 times. In a later analysis, co-occurring TCRs were grouped using DBSCAN, with TCRdist sequence similarity added in when clustering inside HLA-allele-positive subsets. Co-occurrence clustering excluded repertoires with fewer than 30,000 or more than 120,000 public chains, plus five with anomalous nucleotide sharing. What TCRdb holds here is the immuneACCESS table cut down to in-frame rearrangements. Part of the clones is not present; checked against another copy, under half of the missing clones reflect an unresolved V gene, and the others are unexplained. From that table come the V and J calls and clone size; the DNA was used to work out D and trimming. The table kept for this sample lists approximately 80,000 clones. The ten biggest clones cover approximately 4.2% of the sample.

Taken from the germline V gene (reference sequence), the CDR1 and CDR2 loops are GTSNPN and SVGIG. The CDR3 measures 12 amino acids from cysteine to phenylalanine. Only the CDR3 region is kept as DNA, spanning 36 bases read in frame from base 1. The junction carries 9 bases between V and J, which are trimmed by 5 bases and 2 bases respectively. The receptor's source is a man younger than 30 in good health and CMV-seropositive. Sequenced sample: PBMCs. The sequence joins TRBV30 to TRBJ1-1; the D gene identity is not certain. The CDR3 sequence is CAWGTVNTEAFF. The nucleotides are TGTGCCTGGGGTACAGTAAACACTGAAGCTTTCTTT.